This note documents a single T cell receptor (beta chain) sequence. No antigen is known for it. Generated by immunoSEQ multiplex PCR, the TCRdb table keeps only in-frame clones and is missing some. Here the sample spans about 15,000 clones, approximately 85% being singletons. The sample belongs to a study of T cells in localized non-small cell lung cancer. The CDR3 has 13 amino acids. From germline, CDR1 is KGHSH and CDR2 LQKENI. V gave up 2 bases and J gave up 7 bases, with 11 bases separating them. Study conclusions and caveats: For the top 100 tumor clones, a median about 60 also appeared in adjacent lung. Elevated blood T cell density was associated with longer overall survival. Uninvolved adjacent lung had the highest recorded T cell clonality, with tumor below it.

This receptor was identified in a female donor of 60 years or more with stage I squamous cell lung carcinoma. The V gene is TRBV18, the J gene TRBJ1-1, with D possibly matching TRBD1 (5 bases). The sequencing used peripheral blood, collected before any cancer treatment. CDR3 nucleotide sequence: TGTGCCAGCTCACCAAGGGGACGGGATGAAGCTTTCTTT. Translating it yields CASSPRGRDEAFF. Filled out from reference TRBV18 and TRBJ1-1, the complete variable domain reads NAGVMQNPRHLVRRRGQEARLRCSPMKGHSHVYWYRQLPEEGLKFMVYLQKENIIDESGMPKERFSAEFPKEGPSILRIQQVVRGDSAAYFCASSPRGRDEAFFGQGTRLTVV.